This T cell receptor (beta chain) was identified in a study of regulatory T cells in long-lasting Graves disease. Whole-study findings and limits: The study found TRBV28, TRBJ1-2 and TRBJ2-5 favored in persistent disease. Lower TCR diversity characterized persistent Graves' patients relative to newly diagnosed patients.

Time point of the sample: persistent/refractory GD, antithyroid drugs over 5 years with positive TRAb. RNA from PBMCs was the source of the TCR library. Germline loops: CDR1 MNHNS, CDR2 SASEGT. V was cut by 3 bases and J by 5 bases, with 10 bases left in between. The CDR3 runs to 13 residues. Building the TCR beta libraries relied on iRepertoire HTBI primers, and CDR3 regions underwent Arm-PCR. Original handling: Samples revealed approximately 60 TRBV and fewer than 15 TRBJ segments. In TCRdb, the multiplex PCR reads were re-called with MiXCR into one record per CDR3 protein. None of the V and J calls come from the authors' own analysis; TCRdb made them. The sample contains approximately 470,000 distinct CDR3 sequences, more than 20% of which appear only once. This clonotype has a handful of counts. What it recognizes is unknown.

The receptor comes from a female donor with Graves disease. V usage is TRBV6-1 and J usage is TRBJ2-5; D gene ambiguous. Specimen: peripheral blood mononuclear cells (PBMCs), collected when the disease was refractory, from a patient treated with antithyroid drugs. The DNA of the CDR3 is TGTGCCAGCAGTGATGTCATAGGGGAGACCCAGTACTTC. It specifies CASSDVIGETQYF.